Listed below are T cell receptor beta chains from one sample, sequenced in a study of T-cell reconstitution after alpha-beta-depleted transplantation in children. TCRdb re-derived calls from the PCR reads in MiXCR, one entry per CDR3 protein. The data show about 590,000 distinct CDR3 sequences, around 13% seen once. Here the sequenced sample was PBMCs, mostly from graft donor cells, taken 360 days after TCRalphabeta/CD19-depleted stem cell transplant. These receptors were taken from a male patient aged 5 to 17 who had a stem cell transplant for acute myeloid leukemia, so the T cells may come from the graft donor. The CDR3 runs from the conserved cysteine through the conserved F or W. Each record gives: D gene, clone size, J gene, V gene, CDR3 DNA, CDR3 protein. The D gene is left open where the match is weak. Size is stated for part of the rows, as once, few or many counts, or as a class when the clone is expanded.

TRBD2	few	TRBJ2-1	TRBV6-2/TRBV6-3	TGTGCCAGCAGTTCTTTTGGGACTAGCGGGGACCACTCCTACAATGAGCAGTTCTTC	CASSSFGTSGDHSYNEQFF
TRBD2	NA	TRBJ2-3	TRBV20-1	TGCAGTGCGGGACTAGCGGCGAACACAGATACGCAGTATTTT	CSAGLAANTDTQYF
NA	many	TRBJ1-1	TRBV18	TGTGCCAGCTCCCCTAGCACTGAAGCTTTCTTT	CASSPSTEAFF
NA	NA	TRBJ1-5	TRBV10-3	TGTGCCATCAGTGAGACTGGGGCAGGACCCTATAGCAATCAGCCCCAGCATTTT	CAISETGAGPYSNQPQHF
TRBD2	few	TRBJ2-1	TRBV18	TGTGCCAGCTCACCATTGGGAAGGGGAACTAGCGGGACCGTTCAGTTCTTC	CASSPLGRGTSGTVQFF
TRBD2	NA	TRBJ2-7	TRBV19	TGTGCCAGTAGTCCTTCCAACCCAGGGAGCGGGGCCTACGAGCAGTACTTC	CASSPSNPGSGAYEQYF
TRBD2	few	TRBJ2-5	TRBV18	TGTGCCAGCTCCCACCCGGGGCTAGCGGGAGGATCGGAGACCCAGTACTTC	CASSHPGLAGGSETQYF
TRBD2	NA	TRBJ2-1	TRBV5-1	TGCGCCAGCAGCTTGCCCGGGAGGCGAGACACCTACAATGAGCAGTTCTTC	CASSLPGRRDTYNEQFF
TRBD2	NA	TRBJ2-7	TRBV9	TGTGCCAGCAGCGTAGGGGTGGGAGGGTACGCCTACGAGCAGTACTTC	CASSVGVGGYAYEQYF
TRBD2	NA	TRBJ2-1	TRBV20-1	TGCAGTGCTAGAGCGCTCTGGACTAGCGGGAAGGTTTACAATGAGCAGTTCTTC	CSARALWTSGKVYNEQFF
TRBD2	NA	TRBJ2-7	TRBV5-1	TGCGCCAGCAGCTGGACTAGCGGGGAGTATGACTACGAGCAGTACTTC	CASSWTSGEYDYEQYF
TRBD1	NA	TRBJ2-7	TRBV7-8	TGTGCCAGCAGCTTAGGGACAGGGGGCAATTACGAGCAGTACTTC	CASSLGTGGNYEQYF
TRBD2	few	TRBJ2-1	TRBV18	TGTGCCAGCTCACCCTCCGGCCGGGGGGTACTCGATGAGCAGTTCTTC	CASSPSGRGVLDEQFF
NA	NA	TRBJ2-1	TRBV19	TGTGCCAGTAGTATCCGTAACCGGGCCCCCGGCTCCAATGAGCAGTTCTTC	CASSIRNRAPGSNEQFF
NA	few	TRBJ1-5	TRBV28	TGTGCCAGCAGCGAGGGGGTTTGGGGTCAGCCCCAGCATTTT	CASSEGVWGQPQHF
NA	NA	TRBJ1-2	TRBV20-1	TGCAGTGCTCCGAAGGGGGGTGAGGGCTACACCTTC	CSAPKGGEGYTF
TRBD2	NA	TRBJ2-7	TRBV5-4	TGTGCCAGCAGCTTGGGCAGGACAAGCGGGAGGGTCCCCTACGAGCAGTACTTC	CASSLGRTSGRVPYEQYF
TRBD2	NA	TRBJ2-1	TRBV7-2	TGTGCCAGCAGCTTAGGGAGACCTAGCGGGAGCTACAATGAGCAGTTCTTC	CASSLGRPSGSYNEQFF
NA	few	TRBJ2-7	TRBV4-1	TGCGCCAGCAGCCAAGGGGCAGTCAGCAAAAGGGAGCAGTACTTC	CASSQGAVSKREQYF
NA	NA	TRBJ2-5	TRBV7-2	TGTGCCAGCAGCTTAGCGTCAGTCTATCCCCCAGAGACCCAGTACTTC	CASSLASVYPPETQYF
TRBD2	many	TRBJ2-1	TRBV28	TGTGCCAGCAGCCGACTAGCGGGAGTTGGCAATGAGCAGTTCTTC	CASSRLAGVGNEQFF
NA	few	TRBJ2-7	TRBV19	TGTGCCAGTAGTATGGTCAGCCCCTACGAGCAGTACTTC	CASSMVSPYEQYF
TRBD2	many	TRBJ2-7	TRBV7-9	TGTGCCAGCAGCCAAATACTAGCGGCCGTCTCCTACGAGCAGTACTTC	CASSQILAAVSYEQYF
NA	few	TRBJ2-1	TRBV29-1	TGCAGCGTTGACAGAGACAATGAGCAGTTCTTC	CSVDRDNEQFF
TRBD1	few	TRBJ1-6	TRBV3-1	TGTGCCAGCAGCCCCCTGACAGGGATAGGTTCACCCCTCCACTTT	CASSPLTGIGSPLHF
TRBD2	NA	TRBJ2-2	TRBV20-1	TGCAGTGCTAGAGAACTAGCGGTGAACACCGGGGAGCTGTTTTTT	CSARELAVNTGELFF
NA	few	TRBJ2-1	TRBV20-1	TGCAGTGCTAGAGGAACACGGGGCGGCTTCTACAATGAGCAGTTCTTC	CSARGTRGGFYNEQFF
NA	NA	TRBJ2-7	TRBV4-3	TGCGCCAGCAGCCCCCGCCTAAGGGGCAGCTACGAGCAGTACTTC	CASSPRLRGSYEQYF
TRBD2	NA	TRBJ2-1	TRBV11-3	TGTGCCAGCAGCGTGGGACTAGCGGACAACAATGAGCAGTTCTTC	CASSVGLADNNEQFF
NA	many	TRBJ2-6	TRBV12-3/TRBV12-4	TGTGCCAGCAGTTTCCAGAATTCTGGGGCCAACGTCCTGACTTTC	CASSFQNSGANVLTF
NA	many	TRBJ2-1	TRBV20-1	TGCAGTGCTAGTCGGGCCCAGATATGGGATGAGCAGTTCTTC	CSASRAQIWDEQFF
NA	NA	TRBJ1-5	TRBV4-2	TGTGCCAGCAGCCAAGATAGGGGGGGGTGGCAGCCCCAGCATTTT	CASSQDRGGWQPQHF
TRBD2	many	TRBJ2-7	TRBV29-1	TGCAGCTTCCAAGCGGGAGACTACGAGCAGTACTTC	CSFQAGDYEQYF
TRBD2	few	TRBJ2-5	TRBV9	TGTGCCAGCAGCGTGGCTAGCGGGAGGGCCTCAGAGACCCAGTACTTC	CASSVASGRASETQYF
NA	many	TRBJ1-6	TRBV20-1	TGCAGTGCTAGATCATCCGACGGGGGGAATTCACCCCTCCACTTT	CSARSSDGGNSPLHF
NA	NA	TRBJ2-1	TRBV4-2	TGTGCCAGCAGCCGGAACCCTGGACTGCCCTCCTACAATGAGCAGTTCTTC	CASSRNPGLPSYNEQFF
NA	NA	TRBJ2-7	TRBV7-2	TGTGCCAGCAGCGCTCACTCCTACGAGCAGTACTTC	CASSAHSYEQYF
NA	NA	TRBJ1-2	TRBV5-1	TGCGCCAGCAGCTTACTAACAGGGAGCTATGGCTACACCTTC	CASSLLTGSYGYTF
TRBD2	NA	TRBJ2-7	TRBV20-1	TGCAGTGCTAGAGATCGGCTAGCGGGGGACTACGAGCAGTACTTC	CSARDRLAGDYEQYF
NA	few	TRBJ1-2	TRBV29-1	TGCAGCGTTGAGCGTCAGAACTATGGCTACACCTTC	CSVERQNYGYTF
NA	NA	TRBJ2-3	TRBV29-1	TGCAGCGTTTTCGGGTTCACAGATACGCAGTATTTT	CSVFGFTDTQYF
NA	few	TRBJ2-3	TRBV10-3	TGTGCCATCAGTGACGGCAGGGCAGATACGCAGTATTTT	CAISDGRADTQYF
NA	few	TRBJ2-5	TRBV28	TGTGCCAGCAGTTTACGGGGCTCATCCAGGGAGACCCAGTACTTC	CASSLRGSSRETQYF
NA	NA	TRBJ2-1	TRBV18	TGTGCCAGCTCACCATGGGACACCGCCTACAATGAGCAGTTCTTC	CASSPWDTAYNEQFF
TRBD2	NA	TRBJ2-7	TRBV30	TGTGCCTGGTCAAGGACTAGCGGGATCTACGAGCAGTACTTC	CAWSRTSGIYEQYF
TRBD2	few	TRBJ2-7	TRBV27	TGTGCCAGCAGCTTCGGACTAGTTCGGAACGAGCAGTACTTC	CASSFGLVRNEQYF
NA	few	TRBJ2-1	TRBV29-1	TGCAGCGTTTGGCCTCGTGGTGGTGGAGAAGTTAGGAAGAGCAATGAGCAGTTCTTC	CSVWPRGGGEVRKSNEQFF
NA	many	TRBJ2-3	TRBV9	TGTGCCAGCAGCGTCGAGGGAGGTCTCACAGATACGCAGTATTTT	CASSVEGGLTDTQYF
NA	NA	TRBJ2-1	TRBV12-3/TRBV12-4	TGTGCCAGCAGTTTATACGGATGGGAGTTTGCGATTTACAATGAGCAGTTCTTC	CASSLYGWEFAIYNEQFF
NA	many	TRBJ1-2	TRBV4-3	TGCGCCAGCAGCCAACAGGGCCTCTATGGCTACACCTTC	CASSQQGLYGYTF
NA	few	TRBJ2-2	TRBV15	TGTGCCACCAGCAGAGGACGCGGACGGGAGAGGAGAACCGGGGAGCTGTTTTTT	CATSRGRGRERRTGELFF
NA	many	TRBJ2-1	TRBV29-1	TGCAGCGTTGGTAACTCAGACCTGTACAATGAGCAGTTCTTC	CSVGNSDLYNEQFF
NA	few	TRBJ2-5	TRBV7-7	TGTGCTAGCAGCGTTCGGGGTCGAGAGACCCAGTACTTC	CASSVRGRETQYF
NA	few	TRBJ2-5	TRBV24-1	TGTGCCACCAGTGATAAGCTTGGTATGGGAGAAGAGACCCAGTACTTC	CATSDKLGMGEETQYF
NA	few	TRBJ2-4	TRBV5-1	TGCGCCAGCAGCTTGAATTTAGGGAGCGGATCCAAAAACATTCAGTACTTC	CASSLNLGSGSKNIQYF
NA	NA	TRBJ2-2	TRBV28	TGTGCCAGCAGGCTAGTCTACCCCGGGGAGCTGTTTTTT	CASRLVYPGELFF
TRBD1	many	TRBJ1-1	TRBV7-6	TGTGCCAGCAGCCCGCGGGACAGGGGTACTGAAGCTTTCTTT	CASSPRDRGTEAFF
NA	many	TRBJ2-3	TRBV12-3/TRBV12-4	TGTGCCAGCAGCCACAGCGGGAGCACAGATACGCAGTATTTT	CASSHSGSTDTQYF